In its sample, the clone carrying this T cell receptor (beta chain) is large (0.1 to 1%). This entry belongs to a study of read filtering for tumor transcriptome and immune sequencing. CDR3 size: 13 residues. Germline assignment: CDR1 SGHTA and CDR2 FQGNSA. The V gene lost 4 bases and the J gene lost 5 bases, with 12 bases spanning the gap. This library used roughly 400 ng RNA and molecular barcoded adaptors spanning alpha/delta and beta/gamma chains. TCRdb passed the reads through MiXCR, listing each CDR3 protein once. The profile covers about 46,000 distinct CDR3 sequences, with around 21% appearing a single time and roughly 37% taken by the ten largest.

The chain combines TRBV7-2 with TRBJ2-7; D is unresolved. Sequenced: a population of CD138-negative cells sorted from bone marrow. The receptor was isolated from a donor aged 40 or older with multiple myeloma. The CDR3 sequence is CASSSGPWNEQYF. The CDR3 DNA sequence: TGTGCCAGCAGCTCGGGCCCCTGGAACGAGCAGTACTTC.